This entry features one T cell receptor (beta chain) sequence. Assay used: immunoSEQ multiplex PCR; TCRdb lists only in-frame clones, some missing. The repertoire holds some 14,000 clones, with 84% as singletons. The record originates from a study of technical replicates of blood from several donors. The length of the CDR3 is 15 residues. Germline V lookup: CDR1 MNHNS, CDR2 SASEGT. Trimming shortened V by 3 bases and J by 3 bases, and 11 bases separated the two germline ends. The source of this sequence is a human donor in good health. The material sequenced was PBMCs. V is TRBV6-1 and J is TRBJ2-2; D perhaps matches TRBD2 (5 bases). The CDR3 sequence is CASSDLDGDTGELFF. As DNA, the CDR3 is TGTGCCAGCAGTGATCTGGACGGGGACACCGGGGAGCTGTTTTTT.